This T cell receptor (beta chain) was profiled in a study of blood T cell repertoires in COVID-19. Produced via immunoSEQ multiplex PCR; TCRdb's table is partial and in-frame only. This sample has some 290,000 clones, with about nine tenths found just once. Germline values: CDR1 GTSNPN, CDR2 SVGIG (reference sequence). This CDR3 region has 15 residues. J was trimmed by 5 bases and V by 5 bases; bases with no gene match: 7. The V call is TRBV30, the J call TRBJ1-6, with 9 nucleotides matching TRBD1. The material sequenced was peripheral blood. This receptor was taken from a woman aged 30 to 39 with COVID-19, enrolled during active disease. In DNA form, the CDR3 reads TGTGCCTGGCGGATAACAGGGGGCCATAATTCACCCCTCCACTTT. It is translated as CAWRITGGHNSPLHF.